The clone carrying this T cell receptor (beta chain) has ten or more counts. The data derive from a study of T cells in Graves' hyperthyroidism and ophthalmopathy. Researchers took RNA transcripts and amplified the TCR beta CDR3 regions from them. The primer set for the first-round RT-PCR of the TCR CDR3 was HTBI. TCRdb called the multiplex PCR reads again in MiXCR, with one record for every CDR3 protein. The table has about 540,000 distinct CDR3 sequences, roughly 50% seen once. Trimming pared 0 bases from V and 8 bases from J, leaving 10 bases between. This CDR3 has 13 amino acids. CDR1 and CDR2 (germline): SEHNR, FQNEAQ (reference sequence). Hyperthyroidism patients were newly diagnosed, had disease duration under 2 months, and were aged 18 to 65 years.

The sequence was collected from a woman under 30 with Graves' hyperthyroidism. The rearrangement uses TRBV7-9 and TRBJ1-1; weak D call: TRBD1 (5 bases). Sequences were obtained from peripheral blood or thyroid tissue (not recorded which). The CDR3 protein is CASSLAAGTEAFF. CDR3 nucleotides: TGTGCCAGCAGCTTAGCAGCCGGGACCGAAGCTTTCTTT.